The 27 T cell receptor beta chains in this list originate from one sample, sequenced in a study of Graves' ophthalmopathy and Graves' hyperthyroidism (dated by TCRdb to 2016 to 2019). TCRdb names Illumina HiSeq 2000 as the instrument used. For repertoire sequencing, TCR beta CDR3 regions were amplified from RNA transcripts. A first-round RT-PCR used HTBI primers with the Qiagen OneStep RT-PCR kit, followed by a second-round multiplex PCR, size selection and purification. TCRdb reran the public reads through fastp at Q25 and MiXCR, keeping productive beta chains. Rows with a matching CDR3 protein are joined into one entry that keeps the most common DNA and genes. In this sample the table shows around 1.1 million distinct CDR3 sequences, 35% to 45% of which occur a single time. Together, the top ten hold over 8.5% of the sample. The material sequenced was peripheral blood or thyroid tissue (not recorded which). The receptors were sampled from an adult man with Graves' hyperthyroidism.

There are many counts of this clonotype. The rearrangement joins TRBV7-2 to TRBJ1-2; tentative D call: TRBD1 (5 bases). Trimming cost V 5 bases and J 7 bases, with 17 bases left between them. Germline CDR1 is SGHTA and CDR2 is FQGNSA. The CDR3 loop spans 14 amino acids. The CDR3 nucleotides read TGTGCCAGCAGCCCCCGAGGGTGGGGCTCTGGCTACACCTTC. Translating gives CASSPRGWGSGYTF.

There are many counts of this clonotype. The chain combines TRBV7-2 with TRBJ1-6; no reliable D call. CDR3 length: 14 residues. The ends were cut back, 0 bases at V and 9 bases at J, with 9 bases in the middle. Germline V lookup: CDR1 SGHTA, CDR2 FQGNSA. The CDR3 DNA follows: TGTGCCAGCAGCTTAGCGTCTCTAATTTCACCCCTCCACTTT. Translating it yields CASSLASLISPLHF.

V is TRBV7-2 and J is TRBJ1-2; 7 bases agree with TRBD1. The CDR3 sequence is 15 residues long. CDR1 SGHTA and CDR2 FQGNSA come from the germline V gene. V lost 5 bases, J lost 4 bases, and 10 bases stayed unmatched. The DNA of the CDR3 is TGTGCCAGCAGCCCTGGGCCCAGGGGGTCCTATGGCTACACCTTC. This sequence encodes CASSPGPRGSYGYTF.

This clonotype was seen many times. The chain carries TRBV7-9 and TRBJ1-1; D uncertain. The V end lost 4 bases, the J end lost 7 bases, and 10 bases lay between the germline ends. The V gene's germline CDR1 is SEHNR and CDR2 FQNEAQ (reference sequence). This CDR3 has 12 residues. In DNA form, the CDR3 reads TGTGCCAGCAGCTACTTCGACGGTGAAGCTTTCTTT. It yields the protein CASSYFDGEAFF. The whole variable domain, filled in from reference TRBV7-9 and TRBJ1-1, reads DTGVSQNPRHKITKRGQNVTFRCDPISEHNRLYWYRQTLGQGPEFLTYFQNEAQLEKSRLLSDRFSAERPKGSFSTLEIQRTEQGDSAMYLCASSYFDGEAFFGQGTRLTVV.

CDR3 sequence: CASSPKLTGAYGYTF. CDR3 in DNA: TGTGCCAGCTCACCGAAACTTACAGGGGCCTATGGCTACACCTTC. This chain joins TRBV19 and TRBJ1-2; 7 bases map to TRBD1. V shed 9 bases, J shed 4 bases, and the junction held 14 bases outside the gene matches. The length of the CDR3 is 15 residues. Germline V gene lookup returns CDR1 LNHDA and CDR2 SQIVND (reference sequence).

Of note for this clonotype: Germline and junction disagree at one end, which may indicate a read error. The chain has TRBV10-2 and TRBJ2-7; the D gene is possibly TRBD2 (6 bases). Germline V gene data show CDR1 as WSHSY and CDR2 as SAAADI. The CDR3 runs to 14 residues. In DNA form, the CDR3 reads TGTGCCAGCAGCCTCGGCGGGGCAGTTTACGAGCAGTACTTC. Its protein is CASSLGGAVYEQYF.

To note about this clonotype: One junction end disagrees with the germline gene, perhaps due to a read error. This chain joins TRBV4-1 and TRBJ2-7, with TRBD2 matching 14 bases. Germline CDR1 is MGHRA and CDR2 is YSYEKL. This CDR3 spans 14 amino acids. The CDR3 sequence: CASSLTSGRAGQYF. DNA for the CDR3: TGTGCCAGCAGCTTGACTAGCGGGAGGGCCGGGCAGTACTTC.

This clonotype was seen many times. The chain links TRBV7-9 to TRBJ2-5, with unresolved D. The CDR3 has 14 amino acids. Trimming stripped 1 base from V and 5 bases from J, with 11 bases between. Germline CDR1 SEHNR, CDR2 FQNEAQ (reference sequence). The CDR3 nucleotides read TGTGCCAGCAGCTTAGAGGATAGGGTGGAGACCCAGTACTTC. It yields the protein CASSLEDRVETQYF.

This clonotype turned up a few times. In DNA, the CDR3 is TGTGCCAGCAGTGAATACAGGGGGGATAATGAAAAACTGTTTTTT. Translation: CASSEYRGDNEKLFF. V is TRBV25-1 and J is TRBJ1-4; TRBD1 matches 7 bases. V was clipped by 0 bases and J by 4 bases; unmatched bases: 2. Germline CDR1 reads MGHDK; CDR2 reads SYGVNS. The CDR3 is made up of 15 amino acids.

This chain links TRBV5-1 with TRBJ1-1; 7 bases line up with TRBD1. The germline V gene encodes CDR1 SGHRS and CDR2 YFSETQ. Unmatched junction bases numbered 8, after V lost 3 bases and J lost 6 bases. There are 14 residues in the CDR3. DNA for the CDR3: TGCGCCAGCAGCTCGGGACAGAGTAGGTCTGAAGCTTTCTTT. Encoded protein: CASSSGQSRSEAFF.

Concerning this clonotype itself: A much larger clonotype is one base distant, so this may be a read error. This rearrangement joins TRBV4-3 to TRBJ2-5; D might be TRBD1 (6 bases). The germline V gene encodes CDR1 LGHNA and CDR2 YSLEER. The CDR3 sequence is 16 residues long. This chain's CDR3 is CASSQTRADRQGTQYF. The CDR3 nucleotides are TGCGCCAGCAGCCAAACCAGGGCGGACAGACAAGGGACCCAGTACTTC.

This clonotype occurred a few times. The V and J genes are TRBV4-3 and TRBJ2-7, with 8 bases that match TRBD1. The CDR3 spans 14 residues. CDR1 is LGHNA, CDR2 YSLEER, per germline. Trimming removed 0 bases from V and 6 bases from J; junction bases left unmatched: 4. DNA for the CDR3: TGCGCCAGCAGCCAAGATCAGGGGGCCAGCGAGCAGTACTTC. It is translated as CASSQDQGASEQYF.

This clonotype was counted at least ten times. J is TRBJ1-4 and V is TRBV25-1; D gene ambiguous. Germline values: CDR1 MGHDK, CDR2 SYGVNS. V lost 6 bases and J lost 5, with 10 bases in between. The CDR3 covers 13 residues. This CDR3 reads CASSGYSNEKLFF. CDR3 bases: TGTGCCAGCAGCGGATATTCGAATGAAAAACTGTTTTTT.

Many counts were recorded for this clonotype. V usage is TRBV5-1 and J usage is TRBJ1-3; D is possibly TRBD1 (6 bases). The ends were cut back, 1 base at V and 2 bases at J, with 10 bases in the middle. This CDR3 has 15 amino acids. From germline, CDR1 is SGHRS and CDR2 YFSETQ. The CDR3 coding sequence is TGCGCCAGCAGCTTGAACAGGGTAACTGGAAACACCATATATTTT. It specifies CASSLNRVTGNTIYF.

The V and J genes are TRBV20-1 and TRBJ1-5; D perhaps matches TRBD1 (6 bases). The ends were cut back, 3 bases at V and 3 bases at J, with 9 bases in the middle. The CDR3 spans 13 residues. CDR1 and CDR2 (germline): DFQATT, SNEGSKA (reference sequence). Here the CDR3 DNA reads TGCAGTGCTAGCGGACAGACCAATCAGCCCCAGCATTTT. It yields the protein CSASGQTNQPQHF.

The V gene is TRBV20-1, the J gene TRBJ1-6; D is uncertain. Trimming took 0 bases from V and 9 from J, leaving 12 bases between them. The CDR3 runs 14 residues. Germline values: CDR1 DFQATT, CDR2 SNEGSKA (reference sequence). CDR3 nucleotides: TGCAGTGCTAGAGAGTCGGTAATACGTTCACCCCTCCACTTT. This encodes CSARESVIRSPLHF.

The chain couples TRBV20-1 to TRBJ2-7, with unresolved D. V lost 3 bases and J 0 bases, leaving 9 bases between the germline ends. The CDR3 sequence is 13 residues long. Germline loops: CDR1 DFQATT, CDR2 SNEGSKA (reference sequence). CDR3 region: CSARGSTSYEQYF. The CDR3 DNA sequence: TGCAGTGCTAGGGGGTCTACCTCCTACGAGCAGTACTTC.

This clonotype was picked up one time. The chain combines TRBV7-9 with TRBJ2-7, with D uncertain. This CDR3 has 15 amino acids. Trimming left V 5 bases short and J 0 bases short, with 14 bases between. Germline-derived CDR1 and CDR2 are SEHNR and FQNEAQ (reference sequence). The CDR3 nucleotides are TGTGCCAGCAGCCAAGCCCCTTACGTCTCCTACGAGCAGTACTTC. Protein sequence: CASSQAPYVSYEQYF.

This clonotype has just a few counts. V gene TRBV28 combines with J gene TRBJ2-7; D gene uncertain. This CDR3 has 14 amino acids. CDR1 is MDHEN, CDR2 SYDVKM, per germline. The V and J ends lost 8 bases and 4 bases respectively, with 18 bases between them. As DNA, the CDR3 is TGTGCCAGCGTGGATACCGGAGTGACTTACGAGCAGTACTTC. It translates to CASVDTGVTYEQYF.

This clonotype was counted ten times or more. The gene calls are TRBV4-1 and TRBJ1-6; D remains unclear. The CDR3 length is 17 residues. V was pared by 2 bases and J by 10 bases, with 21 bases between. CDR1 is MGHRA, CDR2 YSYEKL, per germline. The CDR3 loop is CASSQPQGPAQASPLHF. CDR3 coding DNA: TGCGCCAGCAGCCAACCTCAAGGACCCGCCCAGGCATCACCCCTCCACTTT.

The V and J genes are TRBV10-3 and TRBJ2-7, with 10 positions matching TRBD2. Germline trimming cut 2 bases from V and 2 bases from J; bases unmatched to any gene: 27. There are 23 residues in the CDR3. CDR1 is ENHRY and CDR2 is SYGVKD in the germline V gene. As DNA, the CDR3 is TGTGCCATCAGTGAGGGGTTAGGGGGCGTGGATAGCGGGGGGCCCCGAGGGGCCTACGAGCAGTACTTC. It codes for CAISEGLGGVDSGGPRGAYEQYF.

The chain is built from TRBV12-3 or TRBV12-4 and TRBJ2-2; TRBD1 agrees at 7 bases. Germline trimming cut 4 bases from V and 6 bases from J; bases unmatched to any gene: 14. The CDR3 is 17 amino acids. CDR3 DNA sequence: TGTGCCAGCAGTTCTCAAACCGGGACAGCTAACGCCGGGGAGCTGTTTTTT. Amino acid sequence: CASSSQTGTANAGELFF.

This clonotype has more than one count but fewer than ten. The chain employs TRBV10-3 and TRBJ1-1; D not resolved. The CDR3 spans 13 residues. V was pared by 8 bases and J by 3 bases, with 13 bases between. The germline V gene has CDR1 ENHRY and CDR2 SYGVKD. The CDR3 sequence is CAIAVQVDTEAFF. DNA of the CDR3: TGTGCCATCGCAGTGCAGGTGGACACTGAAGCTTTCTTT.

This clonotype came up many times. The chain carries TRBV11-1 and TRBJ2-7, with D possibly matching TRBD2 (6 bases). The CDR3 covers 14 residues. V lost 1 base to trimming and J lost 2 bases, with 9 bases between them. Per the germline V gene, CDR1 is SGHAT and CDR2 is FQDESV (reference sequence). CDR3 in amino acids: CASSLDRLAYEQYF. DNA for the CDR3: TGTGCCAGCAGCTTAGACCGACTAGCCTACGAGCAGTACTTC.

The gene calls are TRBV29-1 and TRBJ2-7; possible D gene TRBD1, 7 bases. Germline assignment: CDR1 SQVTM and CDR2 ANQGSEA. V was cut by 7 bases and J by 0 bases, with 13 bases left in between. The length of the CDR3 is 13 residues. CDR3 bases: TGCAGCGGAGGCGGGGACAGCTCCTACGAGCAGTACTTC. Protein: CSGGGDSSYEQYF.

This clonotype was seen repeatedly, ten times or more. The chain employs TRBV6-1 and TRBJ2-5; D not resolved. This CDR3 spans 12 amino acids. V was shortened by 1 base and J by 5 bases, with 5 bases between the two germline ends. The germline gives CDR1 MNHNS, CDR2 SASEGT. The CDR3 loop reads CASSEVLETQYF. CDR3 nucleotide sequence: TGTGCCAGCAGTGAAGTCTTGGAGACCCAGTACTTC.

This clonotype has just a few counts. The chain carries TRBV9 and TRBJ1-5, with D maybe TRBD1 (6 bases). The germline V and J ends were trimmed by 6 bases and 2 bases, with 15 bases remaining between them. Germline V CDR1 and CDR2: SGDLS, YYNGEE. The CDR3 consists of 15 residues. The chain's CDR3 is CASTQFRTGNQPQHF. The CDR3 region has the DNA TGTGCCAGCACCCAATTTCGGACAGGCAATCAGCCCCAGCATTTT. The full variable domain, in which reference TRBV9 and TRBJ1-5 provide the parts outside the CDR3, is DSGVTQTPKHLITATGQRVTLRCSPRSGDLSVYWYQQSLDQGLQFLIQYYNGEERAKGNILERFSAQQFPDLHSELNLSSLELGDSALYFCASTQFRTGNQPQHFGDGTRLSIL.